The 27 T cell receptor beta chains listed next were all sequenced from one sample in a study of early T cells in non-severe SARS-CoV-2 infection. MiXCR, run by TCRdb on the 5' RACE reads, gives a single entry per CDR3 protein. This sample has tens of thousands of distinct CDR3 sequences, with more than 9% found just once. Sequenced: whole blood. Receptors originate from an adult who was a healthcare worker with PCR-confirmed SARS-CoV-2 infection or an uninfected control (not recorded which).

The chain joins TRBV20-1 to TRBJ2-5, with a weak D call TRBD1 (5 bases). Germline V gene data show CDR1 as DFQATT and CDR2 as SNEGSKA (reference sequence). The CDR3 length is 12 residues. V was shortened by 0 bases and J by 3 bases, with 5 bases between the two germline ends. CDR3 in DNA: TGCAGTGCTAGAGACAGGGAAGAGACCCAGTACTTC. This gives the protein CSARDREETQYF.

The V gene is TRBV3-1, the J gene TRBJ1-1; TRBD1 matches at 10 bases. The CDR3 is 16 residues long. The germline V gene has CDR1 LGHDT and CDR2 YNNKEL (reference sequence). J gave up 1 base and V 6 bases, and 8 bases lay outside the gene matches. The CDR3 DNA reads TGTGCCAGCAGGCCCCGGGACAGGGGCCCGAACACTGAAGCTTTCTTT. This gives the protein CASRPRDRGPNTEAFF.

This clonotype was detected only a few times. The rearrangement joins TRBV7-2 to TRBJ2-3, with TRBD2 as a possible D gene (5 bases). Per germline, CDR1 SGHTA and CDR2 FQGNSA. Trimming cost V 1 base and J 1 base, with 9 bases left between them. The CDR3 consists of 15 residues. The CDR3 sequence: CASSLELVGTDTQYF. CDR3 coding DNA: TGTGCCAGCAGCTTAGAACTAGTTGGCACAGATACGCAGTATTTT.

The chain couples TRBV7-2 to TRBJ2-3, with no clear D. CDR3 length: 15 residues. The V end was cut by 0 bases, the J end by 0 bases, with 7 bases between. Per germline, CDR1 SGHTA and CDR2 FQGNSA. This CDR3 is CASSLAGQSTDTQYF. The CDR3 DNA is TGTGCCAGCAGCTTAGCCGGGCAGAGCACAGATACGCAGTATTTT.

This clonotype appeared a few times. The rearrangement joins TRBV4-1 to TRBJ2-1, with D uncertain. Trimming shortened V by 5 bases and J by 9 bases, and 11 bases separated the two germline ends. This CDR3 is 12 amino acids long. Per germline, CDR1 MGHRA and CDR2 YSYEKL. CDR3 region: CASSSVSGEQFF. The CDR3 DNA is TGCGCCAGCAGCTCCGTGTCGGGTGAGCAGTTCTTC.

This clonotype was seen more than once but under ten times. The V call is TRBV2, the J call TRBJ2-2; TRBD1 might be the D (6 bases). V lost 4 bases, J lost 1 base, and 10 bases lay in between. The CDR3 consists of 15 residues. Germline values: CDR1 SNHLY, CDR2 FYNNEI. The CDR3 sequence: CASSVYRVNTGELFF. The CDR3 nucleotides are TGTGCCAGCAGTGTCTACAGGGTGAACACCGGGGAGCTGTTTTTT.

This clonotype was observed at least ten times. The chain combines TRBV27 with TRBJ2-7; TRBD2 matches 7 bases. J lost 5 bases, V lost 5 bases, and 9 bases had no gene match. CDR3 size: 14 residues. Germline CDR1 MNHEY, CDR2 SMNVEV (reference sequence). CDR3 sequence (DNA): TGTGCCAGCAGTCCCCGGGACTACCTCGACGAGCAGTACTTC. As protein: CASSPRDYLDEQYF.

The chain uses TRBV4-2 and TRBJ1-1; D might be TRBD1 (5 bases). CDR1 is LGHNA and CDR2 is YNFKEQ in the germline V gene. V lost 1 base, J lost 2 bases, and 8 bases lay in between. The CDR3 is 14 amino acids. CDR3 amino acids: CASSQADSNTEAFF. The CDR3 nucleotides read TGTGCCAGCAGCCAAGCAGACAGCAACACTGAAGCTTTCTTT.

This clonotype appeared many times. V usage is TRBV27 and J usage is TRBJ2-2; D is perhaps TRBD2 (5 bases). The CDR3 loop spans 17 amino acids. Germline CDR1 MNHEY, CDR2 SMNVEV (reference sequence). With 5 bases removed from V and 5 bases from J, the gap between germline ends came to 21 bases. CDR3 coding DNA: TGTGCCAGCAGTCCTATCCCAGAGGGTTCATATACCGGGGAGCTGTTTTTT. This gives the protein CASSPIPEGSYTGELFF.

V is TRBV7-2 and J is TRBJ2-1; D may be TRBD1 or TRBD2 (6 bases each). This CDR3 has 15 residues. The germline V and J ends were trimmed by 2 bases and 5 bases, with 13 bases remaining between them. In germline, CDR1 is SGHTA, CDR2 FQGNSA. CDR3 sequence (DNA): TGTGCCAGCAGCTTAAGGACGGGGGCCCACAATGAGCAGTTCTTC. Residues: CASSLRTGAHNEQFF.

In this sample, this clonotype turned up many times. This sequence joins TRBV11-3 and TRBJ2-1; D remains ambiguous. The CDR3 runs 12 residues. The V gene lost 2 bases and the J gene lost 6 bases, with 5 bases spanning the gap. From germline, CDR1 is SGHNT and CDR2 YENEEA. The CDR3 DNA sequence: TGTGCCAGCAGCTTACGATCCAATGAGCAGTTCTTC. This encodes CASSLRSNEQFF.

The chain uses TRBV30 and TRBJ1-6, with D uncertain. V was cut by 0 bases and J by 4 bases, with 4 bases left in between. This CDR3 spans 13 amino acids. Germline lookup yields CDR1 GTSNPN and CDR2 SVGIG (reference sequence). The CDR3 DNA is TGTGCCTGGAGTGTAGATTATAATTCACCCCTCCACTTT. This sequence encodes CAWSVDYNSPLHF.

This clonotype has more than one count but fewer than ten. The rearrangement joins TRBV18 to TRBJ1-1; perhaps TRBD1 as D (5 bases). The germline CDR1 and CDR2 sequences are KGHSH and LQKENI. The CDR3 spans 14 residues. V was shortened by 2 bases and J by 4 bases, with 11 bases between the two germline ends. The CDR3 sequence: CASSPGGGTTEAFF. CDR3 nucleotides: TGTGCCAGCTCACCAGGTGGAGGGACCACTGAAGCTTTCTTT.

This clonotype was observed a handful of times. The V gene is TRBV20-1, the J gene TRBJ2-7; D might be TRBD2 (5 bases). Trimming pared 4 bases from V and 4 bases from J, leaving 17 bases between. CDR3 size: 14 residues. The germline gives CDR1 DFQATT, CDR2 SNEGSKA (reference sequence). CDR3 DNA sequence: TGCAGTGCTACCCCCGGACTCAGACGTTACGAGCAGTACTTC. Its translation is CSATPGLRRYEQYF.

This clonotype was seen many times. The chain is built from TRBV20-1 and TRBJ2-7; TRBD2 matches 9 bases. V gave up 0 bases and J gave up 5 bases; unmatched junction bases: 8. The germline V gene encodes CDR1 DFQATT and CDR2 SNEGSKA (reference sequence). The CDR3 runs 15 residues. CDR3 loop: CSARDFGSGRNEQYF. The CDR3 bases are TGCAGTGCTAGAGATTTCGGTAGCGGGAGAAACGAGCAGTACTTC.

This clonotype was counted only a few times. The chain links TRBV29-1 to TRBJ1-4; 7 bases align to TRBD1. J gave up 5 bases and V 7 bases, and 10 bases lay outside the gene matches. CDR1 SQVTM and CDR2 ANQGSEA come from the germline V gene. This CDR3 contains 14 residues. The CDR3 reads CSATPGQRNEKLFF. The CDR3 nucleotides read TGCAGCGCGACTCCGGGACAGAGGAATGAAAAACTGTTTTTT.

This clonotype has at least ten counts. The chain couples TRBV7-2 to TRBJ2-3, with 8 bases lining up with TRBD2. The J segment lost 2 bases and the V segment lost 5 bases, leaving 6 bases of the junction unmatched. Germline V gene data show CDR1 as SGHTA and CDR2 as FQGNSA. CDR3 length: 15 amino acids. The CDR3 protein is CASSIQAGATDTQYF. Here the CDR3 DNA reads TGTGCCAGCAGCATACAAGCGGGAGCCACAGATACGCAGTATTTT.

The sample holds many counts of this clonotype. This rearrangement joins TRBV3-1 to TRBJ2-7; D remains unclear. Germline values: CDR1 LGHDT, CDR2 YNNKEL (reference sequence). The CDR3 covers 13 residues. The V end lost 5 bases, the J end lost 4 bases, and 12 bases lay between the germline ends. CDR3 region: CASSSLYRYEQYF. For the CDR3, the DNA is TGTGCCAGCAGCTCTCTATACCGATACGAGCAGTACTTC.

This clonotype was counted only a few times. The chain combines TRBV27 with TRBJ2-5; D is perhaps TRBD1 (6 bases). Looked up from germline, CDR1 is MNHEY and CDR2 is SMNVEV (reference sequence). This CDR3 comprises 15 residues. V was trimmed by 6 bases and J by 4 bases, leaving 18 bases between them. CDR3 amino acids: CASSLPGQPRETQYF. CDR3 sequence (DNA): TGTGCCAGCAGCCTCCCCGGACAGCCAAGAGAGACCCAGTACTTC.

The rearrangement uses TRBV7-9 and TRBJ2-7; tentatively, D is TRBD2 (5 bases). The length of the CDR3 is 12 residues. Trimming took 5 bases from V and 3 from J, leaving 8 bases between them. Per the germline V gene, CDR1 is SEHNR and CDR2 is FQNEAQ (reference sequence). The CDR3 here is CASSVDYYEQYF. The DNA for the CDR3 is TGTGCCAGCAGCGTTGACTACTACGAGCAGTACTTC.

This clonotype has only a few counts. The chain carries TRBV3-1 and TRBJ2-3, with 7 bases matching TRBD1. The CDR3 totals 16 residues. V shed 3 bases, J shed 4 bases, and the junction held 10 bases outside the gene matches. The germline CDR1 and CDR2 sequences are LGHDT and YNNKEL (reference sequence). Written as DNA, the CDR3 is TGTGCCAGCAGCCAGTTCCCGGGACAGTACCCAGATACGCAGTATTTT. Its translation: CASSQFPGQYPDTQYF.

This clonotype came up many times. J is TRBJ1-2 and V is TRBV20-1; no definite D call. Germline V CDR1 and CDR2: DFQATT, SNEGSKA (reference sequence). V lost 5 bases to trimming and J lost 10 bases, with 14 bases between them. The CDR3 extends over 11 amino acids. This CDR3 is CSAYLDPHYTF. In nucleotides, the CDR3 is TGCAGTGCTTACCTGGACCCGCACTACACCTTC.

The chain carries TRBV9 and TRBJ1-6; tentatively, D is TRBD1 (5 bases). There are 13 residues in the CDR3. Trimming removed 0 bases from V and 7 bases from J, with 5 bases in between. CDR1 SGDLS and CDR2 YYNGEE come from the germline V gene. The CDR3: CASSVEGNSPLHF. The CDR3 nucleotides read TGTGCCAGCAGCGTAGAGGGGAATTCACCCCTCCACTTT.

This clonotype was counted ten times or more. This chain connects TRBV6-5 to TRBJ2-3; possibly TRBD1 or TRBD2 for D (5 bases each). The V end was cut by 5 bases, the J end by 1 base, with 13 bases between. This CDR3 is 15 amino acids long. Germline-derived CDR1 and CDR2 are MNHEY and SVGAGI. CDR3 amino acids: CASSLRDPGTDTQYF. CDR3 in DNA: TGTGCCAGCAGTCTTCGGGACCCTGGCACAGATACGCAGTATTTT.

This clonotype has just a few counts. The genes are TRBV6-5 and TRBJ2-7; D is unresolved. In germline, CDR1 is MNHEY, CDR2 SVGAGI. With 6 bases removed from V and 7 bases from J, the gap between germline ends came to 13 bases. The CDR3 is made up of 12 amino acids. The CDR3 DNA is TGTGCCAGCAGCGACGGCTTCGGGGAGCAGTACTTC. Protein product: CASSDGFGEQYF.

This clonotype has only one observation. The CDR3 nucleotides are TGTGCCAGCAGCCAAGGACCCCCCCCAGGGGACACTGAAGCTTTCTTT. Protein product: CASSQGPPPGDTEAFF. This chain connects TRBV4-2 to TRBJ1-1, with a tentative D call TRBD1 (6 bases). Germline V lookup: CDR1 LGHNA, CDR2 YNFKEQ. This CDR3 contains 16 residues. Between the trimmed V and J ends, which lost 1 base and 3 bases, there was a span of 15 bases.

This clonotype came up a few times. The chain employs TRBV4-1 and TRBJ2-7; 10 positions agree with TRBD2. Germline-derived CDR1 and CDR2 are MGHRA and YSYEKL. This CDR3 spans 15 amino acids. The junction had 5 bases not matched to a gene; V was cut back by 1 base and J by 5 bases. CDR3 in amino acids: CASSQVGLASHEQYF. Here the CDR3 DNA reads TGCGCCAGCAGCCAAGTGGGACTAGCGAGCCACGAGCAGTACTTC.